This T cell receptor beta chain was captured by sequencing in a study of T cell responses to AZD1222 COVID-19 vaccine. Findings and limits, study-wide: A rise in Spike-specific TCR breadth and depth followed two AZD1222 doses. Sampling that yielded the repertoires occurred only after the peak T cell response. Possibly, clonal diversity was underestimated; donors were largely white British and included more females.

Germline V gene lookup returns CDR1 SGHRS and CDR2 YFSETQ. This CDR3 has 16 amino acids. Trimming took 4 bases from V and 6 from J; bases not matched to a gene: 5. The protocol was immunoSEQ multiplex PCR, while the TCRdb copy is restricted to in-frame clones and leaves out a portion. The sample includes roughly 80,000 clones, 80% to 95% seen only once; the top ten take around 8%. Pooling covered second doses at about 4 or about 12 weeks. Of note for this clone: The antigen remains unidentified.

The sequencing used peripheral blood, collected 28 days after the second AZD1222 dose. This sequence joins TRBV5-1 and TRBJ2-1, with 15 bases identical to TRBD2. This clonotype was sampled from an adult who received the AZD1222 COVID-19 vaccine. The CDR3 DNA sequence: TGCGCCAGCAGCGCGGGACTAGCGGGAGGCTCCAATGAGCAGTTCTTC. Protein sequence: CASSAGLAGGSNEQFF.